This T cell receptor (beta chain) was identified during a study of cytomegalovirus exposure and HLA in healthy donors. Study details: Later, an analysis reported that the 100 to 150 validation repertoires had used the same platform as the 500 to 750 first-cohort repertoires.

This CDR3 has 13 amino acids. Germline CDR1 reads MGHDK; CDR2 reads SYGVNS. V lost 5 bases, J lost 5 bases, and 9 bases lay in between. Study conclusions and caveats: The TCR clusters that emerged in the first cohort tended, a later analysis found, to co-occur in the approximately 130 validation repertoires. Rarity characterized most TCR sequences, yet some public TCRs appeared in many donors. Researchers catalogued about 160 TCR beta chains as cytomegalovirus-associated.

Points on this clone: Its antigen remains unidentified.

Clones were read by immunoSEQ multiplex PCR, and TCRdb kept only the in-frame ones, dropping some. The sample includes some 120,000 clones, approximately 94% of them seen just once. The chain couples TRBV25-1 to TRBJ2-2; TRBD2 might be the D (5 bases). The sequenced sample consisted of PBMCs. The source is a woman aged 18 to 35 in good health and CMV-seronegative. The CDR3 spells CASSLTGTGELFF. CDR3 in DNA: TGTGCCAGCAGTCTCACGGGGACCGGGGAGCTGTTTTTT.